A single sample gave rise to the 12 T cell receptor beta chains below, sequenced in a study of PD-L1 blockade in urothelial cancer. Time point: peripheral blood 6 weeks after treatment start. The repertoire was sequenced with immunoSEQ multiplex PCR; TCRdb's copy has only in-frame clones and lacks some. The table lists tens of thousands of clones, about four fifths of them singletons, with around 10% in the top ten. Sequenced here: PBMCs, sampled around atezolizumab (anti-PD-L1) treatment. These receptors all stem from a man in his 70s with urothelial cancer.

A note on this clone: This CDR3 is also generated by other DNA sequences in the sample. DNA for the CDR3: TGCGCCAGCAGCTTGCGGACAGGGGCGAACACTGAAGCTTTCTTT. Its translation: CASSLRTGANTEAFF. The rearrangement links TRBV5-1 to TRBJ1-1; 9 bases map to TRBD1. Germline V gene data show CDR1 as SGHRS and CDR2 as YFSETQ. The length of the CDR3 is 15 residues. The trim removed 1 base at V and 1 base at J, leaving 2 bases unmatched.

The CDR3 nucleotides are TGTGCCAGCTCACCACTTAGCGGGGCGAACACCGGGGAGCTGTTTTTT. Translated, it gives CASSPLSGANTGELFF. The rearrangement uses TRBV18 and TRBJ2-2, with 8 bases fitting TRBD2. The CDR3 has 16 residues. V lost 1 base and J lost 0; bases outside the gene matches: 1. Germline V CDR1 and CDR2: KGHSH, LQKENI. Using reference TRBV18 and TRBJ2-2 for the parts outside the CDR3, the full variable domain is NAGVMQNPRHLVRRRGQEARLRCSPMKGHSHVYWYRQLPEEGLKFMVYLQKENIIDESGMPKERFSAEFPKEGPSILRIQQVVRGDSAAYFCASSPLSGANTGELFFGEGSRLTVL.

The V call is TRBV6-1, the J call TRBJ1-2, with 10 bases lining up with TRBD1. With V trimmed by 6 bases and J by 8 bases, 6 bases remained unmatched. Germline CDR1 reads MNHNS; CDR2 reads SASEGT. The CDR3 is 13 residues long. Here the CDR3 reads CASRGTGERGYTF. DNA for the CDR3: TGTGCCAGCAGGGGGACAGGGGAGCGGGGCTACACCTTC.

This sequence joins TRBV6-1 and TRBJ1-2; unclear D gene. V was trimmed by 8 bases and J by 5 bases, leaving 15 bases between them. The CDR3 is 13 residues long. Per the germline V gene, CDR1 is MNHNS and CDR2 is SASEGT. The CDR3 DNA is TGTGCCAGCCATAGGGTGCCGGGGTATGGCTACACCTTC. Its protein product is CASHRVPGYGYTF.

The chain has TRBV7-9 and TRBJ2-1; 10 nucleotides align to TRBD2. The CDR3 sequence is 16 residues long. Germline values: CDR1 SEHNR, CDR2 FQNEAQ (reference sequence). V shed 1 base, J shed 7 bases, and the junction held 7 bases outside the gene matches. The CDR3 sequence: CASSLVAGGYRNEQFF. The CDR3 region has the DNA TGTGCCAGCAGCTTAGTAGCGGGAGGTTACCGGAATGAGCAGTTCTTC.

CDR3 coding DNA: TGTGCCAGCAGCGAGAGGACAGGGGACTCCTACGAGCAGTACTTC. Translating gives CASSERTGDSYEQYF. This chain joins TRBV7-2 and TRBJ2-7; 9 bases fit TRBD1. Trimming removed 5 bases from V and 0 bases from J; junction bases left unmatched: 5. The CDR3 is 15 residues long. Germline assignment: CDR1 SGHTA and CDR2 FQGNSA.

The CDR3 nucleotides are TGTGCCAGCAGGGACAGGGGGCATGGAAACACCATATATTTT. Protein product: CASRDRGHGNTIYF. The rearrangement links TRBV6-6 to TRBJ1-3; 11 bases align to TRBD1. CDR3 length: 14 residues. The junction had 1 base not matched to a gene; V was cut back by 6 bases and J by 3 bases. Germline CDR1 MNHNY, CDR2 SVGAGI (reference sequence).

The chain employs TRBV28 and TRBJ2-3; a weak D match, TRBD1 (7 bases). CDR3 length equals 16 residues. Germline assignment: CDR1 MDHEN and CDR2 SYDVKM. V lost 5 bases and J 2 bases, leaving 17 bases between the germline ends. The CDR3 DNA reads TGTGCCAGCAGTCCCGAGACAGGGACTTACACAGATACGCAGTATTTT. The encoded protein is CASSPETGTYTDTQYF.

The chain couples TRBV6-1 to TRBJ2-5; 10 positions match TRBD1. V trimming: 4 bases; J trimming: 1 base; junction bases outside the gene matches: 0. The CDR3 length is 14 residues. The germline V gene encodes CDR1 MNHNS and CDR2 SASEGT. CDR3 sequence: CASSGQGAQETQYF. The CDR3 nucleotides read TGTGCCAGCAGTGGACAGGGGGCCCAAGAGACCCAGTACTTC.

The chain recombines TRBV19 with TRBJ1-2; TRBD1 matches 7 bases. This CDR3 is 12 amino acids long. V shed 4 bases and J 8 bases; nucleotides not matched to a gene: 4. Germline V gene sequence: CDR1 LNHDA, CDR2 SQIVND (reference sequence). CDR3 sequence reads: CASSTGQLGYTF. The CDR3 coding sequence is TGTGCCAGTAGTACGGGACAGCTCGGCTACACCTTC.

In this sample, this clone turned up a few times. This sequence joins TRBV10-2 and TRBJ2-3, with 9 bases lining up with TRBD2. The V and J ends lost 0 bases and 3 bases, in that order; junction bases with no gene match: 4. Germline V gives CDR1 WSHSY, CDR2 SAAADI. This CDR3 is 16 amino acids long. CDR3 nucleotide sequence: TGCGCCAGCAGTGAGTCGGCTAGCGGGGTGACAGATACGCAGTATTTT. Amino acids: CASSESASGVTDTQYF.

This clone occurred once. The CDR3 protein is CASRKGVPKAFF. In nucleotides, the CDR3 is TGTGCCAGCAGAAAGGGAGTCCCTAAAGCTTTCTTT. The rearrangement joins TRBV28 to TRBJ1-1; D is unresolved. The V end was cut by 6 bases, the J end by 9 bases, with 14 bases between. Germline assignment: CDR1 MDHEN and CDR2 SYDVKM. This CDR3 is 12 amino acids long.